This is a list of T cell receptor beta chains from one sample in a study of T-cell reconstitution after alpha-beta-depleted transplantation in children. TCRdb re-called the PCR reads through MiXCR, storing one row per CDR3 protein. Of around 600,000 distinct CDR3 sequences detected, roughly 17% appear once; the ten largest clones hold 0.9% to 1.2%. This specimen consisted of PBMCs from the stem cell graft donor, obtained from the stem cell graft. The receptors shown here come from a human donor who donated a stem cell graft to a child with acute myeloid leukemia. Each CDR3 is given without its conserved first and last residue.

v_call	j_call	cdr3_aa
TRBV21-1	TRBJ2-3	ASSKGSDTQY
TRBV12-3/TRBV12-4	TRBJ2-5	ASSFRAGALQETQY
TRBV27	TRBJ2-2	ASWEGNTGELF
TRBV4-1	TRBJ2-1	ASSQRRGQGNNEQF
TRBV7-2	TRBJ1-6	ASSLAFSTYLNSPLH
TRBV12-3/TRBV12-4	TRBJ2-3	ASSSTSGGYYSTDTQY
TRBV7-2	TRBJ1-5	ASSSDGHSNQPQH
TRBV5-4	TRBJ1-1	ASSVPGQGSTEAF
TRBV29-1	TRBJ1-2	SVEDWDSEGNYGYT
TRBV20-1	TRBJ1-6	SVSKTLSSPLH
TRBV5-6	TRBJ2-4	ASSLRGRETEEKNIQY
TRBV28	TRBJ1-2	ATLGDYGYT
TRBV20-1	TRBJ1-5	SASRDRYNQPQH
TRBV24-1	TRBJ2-1	ATRSRNEQF
TRBV6-1	TRBJ1-1	ASSEFHVNTEAF
TRBV20-1	TRBJ1-1	SARRRGDLTEAF
TRBV6-1	TRBJ1-6	ASKYDNYNSPLH
TRBV27	TRBJ1-5	ATSFPGQPQH
TRBV5-6	TRBJ2-6	ASSLERGTNSGANVLT
TRBV20-1	TRBJ1-1	SARARAQVMNTEAF
TRBV12-3/TRBV12-4	TRBJ2-3	ASSPGGFTDTQY
TRBV18	TRBJ1-4	ASSPISSTNEKLF
TRBV12-3/TRBV12-4	TRBJ2-7	ASSSSGTDYEQY
TRBV20-1	TRBJ1-1	SAGGGQLNTEAF
TRBV20-1	TRBJ1-2	SALGQGDPANYGYT
TRBV5-1	TRBJ1-4	ASSGGQVNEKLF
TRBV11-2	TRBJ1-1	ASSLERGTTEAF
TRBV20-1	TRBJ2-1	SARGPTSNEQF
TRBV20-1	TRBJ2-3	SARDNIAGGADTQY
TRBV20-1	TRBJ1-1	SSRDASEAF
TRBV29-1	TRBJ2-5	SVEGSLQETQY
TRBV7-9	TRBJ2-5	ASSLGGGNQETQY
TRBV7-2	TRBJ2-1	ASSLERTRGNEQF
TRBV7-9	TRBJ1-2	ASTTGPQEIYGYT
TRBV9	TRBJ1-3	ASSSTGALGNTIY
TRBV12-3/TRBV12-4	TRBJ1-5	ASSPKTANQPQH
TRBV20-1	TRBJ2-1	SARVVTEQF
TRBV6-1	TRBJ1-1	ASSADGTGSPEAF
TRBV10-3	TRBJ1-1	AISEKWDRGGTEAF
TRBV29-1	TRBJ1-1	SVEDRLDAF